This T cell receptor (beta chain) was sequenced during a study of beta chain features in type 1 diabetes. About this clone itself: As yet, its antigen is unknown.

Study-wide points: Patients with Type 1 diabetes showed moderately but significantly shorter TCRB CDR3s in all four CD4+ subsets. Fewer junction insertions and more nucleotide deletions appeared in type 1 diabetes patients.

Investigators reverse transcribed all isolated RNA, so they sequenced expressed TCRB transcripts. Repertoires were generated with immunoSEQ multiplex PCR, while TCRdb's copy carries only in-frame clones and drops some. The sample comprises roughly 730,000 clones, around an eighth of which are singletons, and less than 0.025% rests with the top ten. V was clipped by 7 bases and J by 3 bases; unmatched bases: 8. Germline V gives CDR1 SGDLS, CDR2 YYNGEE. There are 14 residues in the CDR3. The authors sorted CD4+ naive, central memory, regulatory and stem cell-like memory cells via CD45RO/CCR7/CD25/CD127/CD95/CD27.

The sample consisted of naive CD4+ T cells from blood. This sequence joins TRBV9 and TRBJ2-3; 7 bases map to TRBD1. The clonotype was recovered from a man aged 18 to 29 with type 1 diabetes. In nucleotides, the CDR3 is TGTGCCAGCGGAGTTAGGGGGCTTACAGATACGCAGTATTTT. Its translation is CASGVRGLTDTQYF.